A selection of T cell receptor beta chains follows, all from one sample in a study of blood T cell repertoires in COVID-19. Sequenced by immunoSEQ multiplex PCR; TCRdb stores in-frame clones only, minus some. Of fewer than 350,000 clones in the sample, approximately 91% were seen once. Specimen: PBMCs or T cells enriched from blood (not recorded which). Receptors were obtained from a woman aged 40 to 49 with acute COVID-19. CDR3s include the opening cysteine and the closing phenylalanine or tryptophan. A D gene is named only where the DNA matches it firmly. Only some rows state a clone size, as once, few, many or a class for expanded clones.

v_gene	abundance	j_gene	d_gene	CDR3nt	CDR3aa
TRBV27	.	TRBJ1-5	TRBD1	TGTGCCAGCAGTCCCTCCGGGACAGGGGGCCTTCAGCCCCAGCATTTT	CASSPSGTGGLQPQHF
TRBV27	.	TRBJ2-1	.	TGTGCCAGCAGTCTATTAGCCCCGGGGAATGAGCAGTTCTTC	CASSLLAPGNEQFF
TRBV24-1	.	TRBJ2-5	TRBD2	TGTGCCACCAGTGGGACTAGCGGGATTCAGGGAGAGACCCAGTACTTC	CATSGTSGIQGETQYF
TRBV7-2	.	TRBJ1-2	TRBD1	TGTGCCAGCAGCTTCCAGACAGGGTACCTGGCGGATGGCTACACCTTC	CASSFQTGYLADGYTF
TRBV5-6	.	TRBJ2-1	TRBD2	TGTGCCAGCAGCGCCGGGACTAGCGGGTTGCTAATGGGTGAGCAGTTCTTC	CASSAGTSGLLMGEQFF
TRBV7-9	.	TRBJ1-1	.	TGTGCCAGCAGCTTAAAAGGAAGGGGCGGGGATGAAGCTTTCTTT	CASSLKGRGGDEAFF
TRBV15	.	TRBJ1-4	.	TGTGCCACCAGCAATAGTGGAGAGGGTGCAACTAATGAAAAACTGTTTTTT	CATSNSGEGATNEKLFF
TRBV12-3/TRBV12-4	.	TRBJ1-2	.	TGTGCCAGCAGTTTAGAGCGCTATGGCTACACCTTC	CASSLERYGYTF
TRBV5-1	.	TRBJ2-3	.	TGCGCCAGCAGCTGGGGGGGCACAGATACGCAGTATTTT	CASSWGGTDTQYF
TRBV27	.	TRBJ1-1	.	TGTGCCAGCAGTTTATCTGGGAGAACTGAAGCTTTCTTT	CASSLSGRTEAFF
TRBV9	.	TRBJ2-5	TRBD1	TGTGCCAGCAGCGTTCGAGACAGGGGGAAAGAGACCCAGTACTTC	CASSVRDRGKETQYF
TRBV21-1	.	TRBJ2-2	.	TGTGCCAGCAGCAAATCCCCGAGGGAATCTTCCGGGGAGCTGTTTTTT	CASSKSPRESSGELFF
TRBV28	once	TRBJ1-5	.	TGTGCCAGCAGTCCAGGCGGGGCAAATCAGCCCCAGCATTTT	CASSPGGANQPQHF
TRBV19	.	TRBJ1-1	TRBD1	TGTGCCAGTAGTCTTGGGACAGGGAGGATGAACACTGAAGCTTTCTTT	CASSLGTGRMNTEAFF
TRBV27	few	TRBJ2-3	.	TGTGCCAGCAGCATCGCGGGTAGCTTGGATACGCAGTATTTT	CASSIAGSLDTQYF
TRBV7-9	.	TRBJ1-4	TRBD1	TGTGCCAGCAGCTTAACAGGGGCCAGGGAAAAACTGTTTTTT	CASSLTGAREKLFF